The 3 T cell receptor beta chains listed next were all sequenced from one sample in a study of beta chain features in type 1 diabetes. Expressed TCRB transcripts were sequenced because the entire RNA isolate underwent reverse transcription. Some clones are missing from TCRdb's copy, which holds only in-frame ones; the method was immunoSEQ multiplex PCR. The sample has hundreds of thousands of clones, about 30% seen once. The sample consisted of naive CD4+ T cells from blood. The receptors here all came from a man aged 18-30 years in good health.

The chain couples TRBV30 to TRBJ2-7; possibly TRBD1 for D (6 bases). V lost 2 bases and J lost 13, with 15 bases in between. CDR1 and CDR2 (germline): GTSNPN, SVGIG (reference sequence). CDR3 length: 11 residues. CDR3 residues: CAWSPGTIPYF. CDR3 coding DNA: TGTGCCTGGAGTCCGGGGACAATCCCATACTTC.

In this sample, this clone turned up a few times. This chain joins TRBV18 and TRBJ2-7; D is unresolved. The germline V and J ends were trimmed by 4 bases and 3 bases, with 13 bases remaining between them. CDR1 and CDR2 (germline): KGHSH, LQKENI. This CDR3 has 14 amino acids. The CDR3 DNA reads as TGTGCCAGCTCACTCGGCGCGCGCTACTACGAGCAGTACTTC. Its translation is CASSLGARYYEQYF.

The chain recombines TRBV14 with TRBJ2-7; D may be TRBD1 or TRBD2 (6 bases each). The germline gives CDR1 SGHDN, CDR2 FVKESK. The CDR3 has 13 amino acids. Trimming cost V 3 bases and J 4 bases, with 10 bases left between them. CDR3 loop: CASSHTGRYEQYF. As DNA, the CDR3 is TGTGCCAGCAGCCATACAGGGAGGTACGAGCAGTACTTC.